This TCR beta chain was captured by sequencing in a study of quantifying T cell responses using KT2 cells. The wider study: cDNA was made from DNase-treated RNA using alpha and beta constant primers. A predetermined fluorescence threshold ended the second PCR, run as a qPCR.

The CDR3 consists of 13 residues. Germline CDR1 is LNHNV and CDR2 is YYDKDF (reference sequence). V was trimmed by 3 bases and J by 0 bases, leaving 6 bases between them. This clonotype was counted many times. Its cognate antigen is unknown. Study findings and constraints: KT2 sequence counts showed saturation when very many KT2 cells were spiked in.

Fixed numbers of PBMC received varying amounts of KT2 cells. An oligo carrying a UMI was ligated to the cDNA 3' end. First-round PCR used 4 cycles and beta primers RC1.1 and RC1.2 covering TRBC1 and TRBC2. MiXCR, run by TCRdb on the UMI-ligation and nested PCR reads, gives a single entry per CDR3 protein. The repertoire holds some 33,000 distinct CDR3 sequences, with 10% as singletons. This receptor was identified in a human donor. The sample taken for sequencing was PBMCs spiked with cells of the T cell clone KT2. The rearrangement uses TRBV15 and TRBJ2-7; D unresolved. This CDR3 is CATSSTRSYEQYF. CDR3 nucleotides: TGTGCCACCAGCAGTACCCGCTCCTACGAGCAGTACTTC.